This T cell receptor (beta chain) was identified in a study of T cell repertoires in cytomegalovirus infection (dated by TCRdb to between 2018 and 2020). In terms of the full investigation: The peptide stimulations were aimed at well-studied HLA-B-restricted epitopes as well as recently identified HLA-C-restricted CMV epitopes, whose presentation resists viral immunomodulation. Because public TCR beta signatures pointed to carriage of CMV infection together with the matching HLA type, the HLA type of each donor mattered for the analysis. The paper as a whole reports these results and caveats: Carriers of CMV infection plus the relevant HLA type were discriminated by the cumulative frequency of public TCR beta family members in the study cohort and in an independent roughly 370-donor cohort. In the ex vivo response, HLA-C-restricted CMV-specific TCR beta clonotypes were dominant, and in two of eight donors the single most frequent clonotype came from this HLA-C-restricted group.

Data came from an Illumina HiSeq 1500. In-frame beta chains were kept once TCRdb had trimmed the public reads at Q25 with fastp and called clones with MiXCR. Under each unique CDR3 protein, matching rows form one entry showing the most common genes and DNA. The sample table holds fewer than 850,000 distinct CDR3 sequences, of which approximately 32% were seen once. The ten top clones hold about an eighth of the sample. A note on this clonotype: It lacks a known antigen. No base-level quality is on record; no much larger clone is a single base apart.

The treatment or condition tag for this specimen amounts to: in vitro stimulation with specific CMV peptide epitopes to enrich CMV-specific T cells. CDR1 is given as MNHEY and CDR2 as SMNVEV, both from the germline V gene (reference sequence). CDR3 length: 15 amino acids, cysteine to phenylalanine. Of all the DNA, just the CDR3 is kept, 45 bases in frame from base 1. Cut back by 9 bases and 3 bases, the V and J ends lie 19 bases apart. Here the sequenced sample was cultured CD8+ T cells from PBMCs, taken from culture after CMV antigen stimulation. This receptor was obtained from a human donor in good health (CMV status not recorded). Some clones in this sample may be carry-over from other donors' samples. This receptor chain uses TRBV27 and TRBJ2-3, with a weak D call of TRBD2 (5 bases match). The CDR3 has the sequence CASSLFGIATDTQYF. The bases are TGTGCCAGTTCCCTTTTCGGAATAGCGACAGATACGCAGTATTTT.